This entry describes one TCR beta chain. The time point here: newly diagnosed GD, antithyroid drugs for less than 3 months. The authors made the TCR library using RNA they extracted from PBMCs. Losses at the gene ends were 4 bases for V and 2 bases for J; bases not matched to a gene: 10. Per germline, CDR1 SQVTM and CDR2 ANQGSEA. This CDR3 is 16 amino acids long. Building of the TCR beta libraries involved iRepertoire HTBI primers and Arm-PCR of CDR3 regions. TCRdb used MiXCR to reprocess the multiplex PCR reads, holding one entry per CDR3 protein. This repertoire shows about 470,000 distinct CDR3 sequences, about 16% found once; its top ten account for over 15%. These data come from a study of regulatory T cells in long-lasting Graves disease. These sequences were also reported in another study, on T cells in Graves' hyperthyroidism and ophthalmopathy. This second study notes: Blood held most thyroid clonotypes expanded above 0.001 frequency.

The chain uses TRBV29-1 and TRBJ2-1, with 8 bases matching TRBD1. The clonotype comes from a woman in her thirties with Graves disease. The sequences come from peripheral blood mononuclear cells (PBMCs), collected at new diagnosis, from a patient treated with antithyroid drugs. The DNA of the CDR3 is TGCAGCGTTGGGGGGTTGGACAGGGCCCCCTACAATGAGCAGTTCTTC. Its translation is CSVGGLDRAPYNEQFF.